These 14 T cell receptor beta chains originate from one sample sequenced in a study of cytomegalovirus exposure and HLA in healthy donors. Use of 60 Vbeta and 13 Jbeta primers characterized the PCR. Assay used: immunoSEQ multiplex PCR; TCRdb lists only in-frame clones, some missing. The sample consists of some 250,000 clones, around 80% of them appearing once. Sequencing input: PBMCs. The receptors shown here come from a woman aged 40-49 years in good health and CMV-seropositive.

Note on this clone: Within the sample, other DNA sequences also encode this same CDR3. The chain links TRBV4-3 to TRBJ2-6; D is undetermined. The CDR3 sequence is 16 residues long. The germline gives CDR1 LGHNA, CDR2 YSLEER. Between the trimmed V and J ends, which lost 0 bases and 2 bases, there was a span of 8 bases. CDR3 sequence (DNA): TGCGCCAGCAGCCAAGATCGCGGAGCTGGGGCCAACGTCCTGACTTTC. Residues: CASSQDRGAGANVLTF.

V is TRBV7-3 and J is TRBJ2-7, with D possibly matching TRBD1 (6 bases). Between the trimmed V and J ends, which lost 5 bases and 6 bases, there was a span of 17 bases. The germline V gene encodes CDR1 SGHTA and CDR2 FQGTGA. The CDR3 is 14 amino acids. CDR3 in DNA: TGTGCCAGCAGCCCCATGGGGGCCAGGAGCGAGCAGTACTTC. This sequence encodes CASSPMGARSEQYF.

The chain has TRBV9 and TRBJ1-2, with D possibly TRBD1 on 5 matching bases. Trimming stripped 4 bases from V and 5 bases from J, with 12 bases between. Per the germline V gene, CDR1 is SGDLS and CDR2 is YYNGEE. The CDR3 is 13 amino acids. The CDR3, as DNA: TGTGCCAGCAGCCAAAATAGGGGATATGGCTACACCTTC. This codes for CASSQNRGYGYTF. Drawing the rest from reference TRBV9 and TRBJ1-2, the complete variable domain is DSGVTQTPKHLITATGQRVTLRCSPRSGDLSVYWYQQSLDQGLQFLIQYYNGEERAKGNILERFSAQQFPDLHSELNLSSLELGDSALYFCASSQNRGYGYTFGSGTRLTVV.

V gene TRBV5-4 combines with J gene TRBJ1-1, with D perhaps TRBD1 (5 bases). The CDR3 is 20 residues long. Germline lookup yields CDR1 SGHNT and CDR2 YYREEE (reference sequence). V lost 4 bases and J 8 bases, leaving 36 bases between the germline ends. DNA for the CDR3: TGTGCCAGCAGCCACACAATTCTGGGCAGGGTAAGAGACCGACGTGTGGAAGCTTTCTTT. Translation: CASSHTILGRVRDRRVEAFF.

The chain recombines TRBV19 with TRBJ1-1; unclear D gene. In germline, CDR1 is LNHDA, CDR2 SQIVND (reference sequence). The CDR3 extends over 15 amino acids. Trimming removed 1 base at V and 5 bases at J, with 14 bases between. CDR3 protein: CASSIGERVGTEAFF. The DNA of the CDR3 is TGTGCCAGTAGTATAGGGGAGAGGGTCGGGACTGAAGCTTTCTTT.

The rearrangement links TRBV6-6 to TRBJ2-7; D uncertain. CDR1 and CDR2 (germline): MNHNY, SVGAGI (reference sequence). The length of the CDR3 is 16 residues. Trimming took off 6 bases at V and 2 bases at J, with 20 bases between the two ends. CDR3 nucleotides: TGTGCCAGCAGGAATAATCCTCCTAAAGATCCCTACGAGCAGTACTTC. This encodes CASRNNPPKDPYEQYF.

This sequence joins TRBV7-6 and TRBJ2-3; perhaps TRBD1 as D (5 bases). Germline V gene sequence: CDR1 SGHVS, CDR2 FNYEAQ. V lost 5 bases, J lost 1 base, and 13 bases lay in between. The CDR3 consists of 15 residues. The CDR3 spells CASSKDTDRTDTQYF. The DNA of the CDR3 is TGTGCCAGCAGCAAGGACACAGACCGCACAGATACGCAGTATTTT. Together with reference TRBV7-6 and TRBJ2-3, the CDR3 gives the full variable domain: GAGVSQSPRYKVTKRGQDVALRCDPISGHVSLYWYRQALGQGPEFLTYFNYEAQQDKSGLPNDRFSAERPEGSISTLTIQRTEQRDSAMYRCASSKDTDRTDTQYFGPGTRLTVL.

The chain uses TRBV4-2 and TRBJ1-2; a weak D match, TRBD1 (6 bases). The CDR3 consists of 16 residues. The germline gives CDR1 LGHNA, CDR2 YNFKEQ. Trimming cost V 3 bases and J 3 bases, with 17 bases left between them. CDR3 in amino acids: CASSHLPKGVDYGYTF. DNA for the CDR3: TGTGCCAGCAGCCATCTCCCCAAGGGGGTCGACTATGGCTACACCTTC.

This chain uses TRBV7-2 with TRBJ1-5, with 7 bases that match TRBD1. The CDR3 consists of 15 residues. J gave up 5 bases and V 5 bases, and 9 bases lay outside the gene matches. Germline V gene data show CDR1 as SGHTA and CDR2 as FQGNSA. This chain's CDR3 is CASSPTGLPYQPQHF. The CDR3 DNA sequence: TGTGCCAGCAGCCCGACAGGGCTTCCTTATCAGCCCCAGCATTTT.

The chain recombines TRBV19 with TRBJ1-5; TRBD1 matches 8 bases. Germline CDR1 and CDR2: LNHDA and SQIVND (reference sequence). CDR3 size: 16 residues. Trimming removed 8 bases from V and 0 bases from J; junction bases left unmatched: 9. CDR3 amino acids: CASRTGSVYSNQPQHF. The CDR3, as DNA: TGTGCCAGTCGGACAGGGAGTGTATATAGCAATCAGCCCCAGCATTTT.

The chain employs TRBV19 and TRBJ2-3; 10 bases fit TRBD2. The V gene end was trimmed by 10 bases and the J gene end by 0 bases; junction bases not matched to a gene: 7. The CDR3 sequence is 15 residues long. Germline-derived CDR1 and CDR2 are LNHDA and SQIVND (reference sequence). DNA of the CDR3: TGTGCCACTAGAGCGGGGGGGTACAGCACAGATACGCAGTATTTT. Encoded protein: CATRAGGYSTDTQYF.

The rearrangement joins TRBV4-1 to TRBJ2-1; a possible D gene is TRBD2 (6 bases). This CDR3 comprises 16 residues. V gave up 1 base and J gave up 4 bases, with 14 bases separating them. CDR1 MGHRA and CDR2 YSYEKL come from the germline V gene. This chain's CDR3 is CASSQGPLALYNEQFF. In DNA, the CDR3 is TGCGCCAGCAGCCAAGGACCTCTAGCGCTGTACAATGAGCAGTTCTTC.

The chain couples TRBV2 to TRBJ2-1; perhaps TRBD2 as D (5 bases). The CDR3 contains 13 residues. With 7 bases removed from V and 4 bases from J, the gap between germline ends came to 11 bases. Germline V gives CDR1 SNHLY, CDR2 FYNNEI. The CDR3 DNA reads as TGTGCCAGCAAGGAGAGAGGGTACAATGAGCAGTTCTTC. Amino acid sequence: CASKERGYNEQFF.

This rearrangement joins TRBV18 to TRBJ1-2; D is ambiguous. CDR1 is KGHSH, CDR2 LQKENI, per germline. The CDR3 length is 15 residues. Deletions cut 0 bases from V and 4 bases from J, with 12 bases between. The CDR3 region is CASSPPRVGSYGYTF. The CDR3 region has the DNA TGTGCCAGCTCACCACCCCGGGTGGGTAGCTATGGCTACACCTTC.